A single TCR beta chain is shown here with its context. CDR1 is SGDLS, CDR2 YYNGEE, per germline. CDR3 length: 16 amino acids. J gave up 3 bases and V 0 bases, and 4 bases lay outside the gene matches. The record originates from a study of CD8 T cells in Susac syndrome. Random hexamers served to reverse transcribe roughly 0.5 to 1 ug RNA. TCRdb re-analysed the immunoSEQ multiplex PCR reads in MiXCR, keeping a single row per CDR3 protein. This table holds roughly 120,000 distinct CDR3 sequences, 85% to 95% found once. The receptor was isolated from a human donor with multiple sclerosis. Sequencing was carried out using CD8+ T cells from PBMCs. The genes are TRBV9 and TRBJ2-1; 9 bases agree with TRBD2. CDR3 DNA: TGTGCCAGCAGCGTAGGGAGCGGGGGGATCTACAATGAGCAGTTCTTC. Its translation: CASSVGSGGIYNEQFF.